Included here is one T cell receptor (beta chain) sequence, with context. Its specificity is unknown. Primers included in the PCR were 60 Vbeta and 13 Jbeta primers. Assay used: immunoSEQ multiplex PCR; TCRdb lists only in-frame clones, some missing. The data show about 180,000 clones, about 85% seen once. This sample stems from a study of cytomegalovirus exposure and HLA in healthy donors. About the study: The Caucasian-associated ancestry cluster contained 81% of the roughly 400 genotyped donors.

Broader study findings: Most of the TCR beta V segments (in an earlier analysis) were productive either about 87% or about 30% of the time. Trimming of TCR beta V- and J-genes showed a link, identified in a later analysis, to a missense DCLRE1C variant.

This CDR3 has 12 amino acids. Trimming left V 4 bases short and J 5 bases short, with 9 bases between. CDR1 is SGHDT and CDR2 is YYEEEE in the germline V gene. What was sequenced was PBMCs. The TCR sequence derives from a girl under 18 in good health and CMV-seropositive. V usage is TRBV5-6 and J usage is TRBJ2-5; D is unclear. As DNA, the CDR3 is TGTGCCAGCAGCGTCTCCCGGGAGACCCAGTACTTC. Amino acid sequence: CASSVSRETQYF.